The 9 T cell receptor beta chains below all came from one sample that was sequenced in a study of Ad26.COV2.S vaccination and SARS-CoV-2 variants. Produced via immunoSEQ multiplex PCR; TCRdb's table is partial and in-frame only. The data show about 680,000 clones, roughly nine tenths seen once. Treatment of the sample: roughly 20 received Ad26.COV2.S at low or high dose, single or two shots; about 5 received placebo; per-sample allocation not given. Each sample was drawn 63 days after the first injection (of vaccine or placebo). The input for sequencing was peripheral blood, taken in a trial of Ad26.COV2.S vaccine versus placebo. The receptors were gathered from a person between 18 and 59 years old who received the Ad26.COV2.S COVID-19 vaccine or a placebo.

The genes are TRBV30 and TRBJ1-3; D is ambiguous. The V end was cut by 0 bases, the J end by 6 bases, with 18 bases between. The CDR3 has 16 amino acids. Looked up from germline, CDR1 is GTSNPN and CDR2 is SVGIG (reference sequence). The CDR3 DNA is TGTGCCTGGAGTGTACTAAGATCAGGACGGGTAAACACCATATATTTT. Translating it yields CAWSVLRSGRVNTIYF.

The chain is built from TRBV10-3 and TRBJ2-5; 12 positions agree with TRBD2. The CDR3 consists of 17 residues. After removal of 1 base from V and 5 bases from J, the junction contained 8 bases not matched to a gene. CDR1 ENHRY and CDR2 SYGVKD come from the germline V gene. The chain's CDR3 is CAISEWLAGGRSETQYF. The CDR3 DNA sequence: TGTGCCATCAGTGAGTGGCTAGCGGGAGGGCGGAGCGAGACCCAGTACTTC.

This clone has a single count. The V gene is TRBV7-3, the J gene TRBJ2-2; D unresolved. Germline V gene data show CDR1 as SGHTA and CDR2 as FQGTGA. Trimming took off 2 bases at V and 4 bases at J, with 5 bases between the two ends. CDR3 length: 13 amino acids. The CDR3 here is CASSLLGTGELFF. The CDR3, as DNA: TGTGCCAGCAGCTTATTAGGCACCGGGGAGCTGTTTTTT.

The rearrangement links TRBV5-1 to TRBJ1-6; D not certain. CDR1 SGHRS and CDR2 YFSETQ come from the germline V gene. V was clipped by 0 bases and J by 5 bases, with 12 bases between them. This CDR3 is 16 amino acids long. This CDR3 reads CASSLALGRDNSPLHF. CDR3 bases: TGCGCCAGCAGCTTGGCGTTAGGACGGGATAATTCACCCCTCCACTTT.

The DNA for the CDR3 is TGTGCCAGCAGCGAGCGGAGGACAGGAGAGACCCAGTACTTC. Translation gives CASSERRTGETQYF. V is TRBV2 and J is TRBJ2-5; 7 bases fit TRBD1. The CDR3 extends over 14 amino acids. Germline loops: CDR1 SNHLY, CDR2 FYNNEI. With V trimmed by 6 bases and J by 4 bases, 8 bases remained unmatched.

This clone came up a few times. Within the sample, other DNA sequences also encode this same CDR3. The chain is built from TRBV5-1 and TRBJ1-6; tentatively, D is TRBD1 (6 bases). The germline gives CDR1 SGHRS, CDR2 YFSETQ. Trimming pared 0 bases from V and 9 bases from J, leaving 7 bases between. The CDR3 sequence is 13 residues long. CDR3 region: CASSLEGGSPLHF. The CDR3 DNA reads TGCGCCAGCAGCTTGGAGGGGGGTTCACCCCTCCACTTT.

Points on this clone: The sample contains more than one DNA sequence encoding this CDR3. The chain employs TRBV18 and TRBJ2-5; TRBD1 aligns across 7 bases. The V gene's germline CDR1 is KGHSH and CDR2 LQKENI. This CDR3 has 13 residues. The ends lost 6 bases at V and 3 bases at J; junction bases unmatched: 4. CDR3 nucleotides: TGTGCCAGCTCCCCCGGGACAGAAGAGACCCAGTACTTC. It codes for CASSPGTEETQYF.

The chain employs TRBV29-1 and TRBJ2-3; 10 nucleotides align to TRBD2. V lost 7 bases and J lost 4; bases outside the gene matches: 8. The CDR3 loop spans 14 amino acids. The germline CDR1 and CDR2 sequences are SQVTM and ANQGSEA. The CDR3 nucleotides are TGCAGCGGGGCTAGCGGGAGTGGGTCAGATACGCAGTATTTT. This translates into CSGASGSGSDTQYF.

The chain combines TRBV24-1 with TRBJ2-2; 7 bases map to TRBD1. The CDR3 length is 15 residues. Germline CDR1 KGHDR, CDR2 SFDVKD. V gave up 5 bases and J gave up 3 bases; unmatched junction bases: 5. In nucleotides, the CDR3 is TGTGCCACCAGTGGGGGACAGTTGGACACCGGGGAGCTGTTTTTT. It translates to CATSGGQLDTGELFF.